This record covers a single T cell receptor (beta chain). The repertoire was sequenced with immunoSEQ multiplex PCR; TCRdb's copy has only in-frame clones and lacks some. This sample carries a few hundred thousand clones, 75% to 90% of them seen once, and the ten largest clones take about 2.2%. The data originate from a study of blood T cell repertoires in COVID-19. Study overall: Nucleic acid was either cDNA or gDNA, and it came from T cells, B-cell-depleted T cells, or PBMCs.

Germline CDR1 is LGHDT and CDR2 is YNNKEL (reference sequence). The CDR3 consists of 14 residues. With V trimmed by 4 bases and J by 4 bases, 5 bases remained unmatched. Sequenced: peripheral blood. The chain has TRBV3-1 (or the pseudogene TRBV3-2) and TRBJ2-5; 8 nucleotides match TRBD1. The TCR sequence derives from a woman aged 25 to 39 who had recovered from COVID-19. CDR3 amino acids: CASSLRQGRETQYF. DNA of the CDR3: TGTGCCAGCAGCCTTCGACAGGGGAGAGAGACCCAGTACTTC.